The 27 T cell receptor beta chains reported below all come from one sample, sequenced in a study of CD8+CD57+ T cells in acquired aplastic anemia. The TCR beta profiling, which covered VDJ combination and CDR3 sequence, was carried out using genomic DNA as the template. TCRdb ran MiXCR on the reads and lists one entry per CDR3 protein. This table holds about 270,000 distinct CDR3 sequences, about 56% found once. The sample comprised sorted CD4+, CD8+, or CD8+CD57+ T cells (not recorded which) from PBMCs. Receptors originate from a human donor with severe aplastic anemia or a healthy control (not recorded which).

V usage is TRBV7-2 and J usage is TRBJ1-2; TRBD1 might be the D (5 bases). Germline V gene data show CDR1 as SGHTA and CDR2 as FQGNSA. V was clipped by 3 bases and J by 6 bases, with 14 bases between them. CDR3 length: 14 amino acids. CDR3 nucleotide sequence: TGTGCCAGCAGCTTGTCAGGGAGGGGAGATGGCTACACCTTC. Translated, it gives CASSLSGRGDGYTF.

The chain uses TRBV2 and TRBJ2-7; D might be TRBD2 (5 bases). V lost 5 bases and J lost 7, with 9 bases in between. CDR1 and CDR2 (germline): SNHLY, FYNNEI. CDR3 length: 11 residues. In DNA form, the CDR3 reads TGTGCCAGCAGTTCCTCGGGGGAGCAGTACTTC. This translates into CASSSSGEQYF.

V usage is TRBV10-2 and J usage is TRBJ2-5; maybe TRBD2 (6 bases). Germline CDR1 WSHSY, CDR2 SAAADI. V was pared by 5 bases and J by 7 bases, with 20 bases between. The length of the CDR3 is 15 residues. The DNA of the CDR3 is TGCGCCAGCAGTCTGCGGGACTCCCAGGGTGGGACCCAGTACTTC. Translation gives CASSLRDSQGGTQYF.

The chain combines TRBV10-3 with TRBJ2-7; 10 nucleotides agree with TRBD2. Germline CDR1 and CDR2: ENHRY and SYGVKD. The V gene end was trimmed by 5 bases and the J gene end by 1 base; junction bases not matched to a gene: 2. The length of the CDR3 is 14 residues. DNA of the CDR3: TGTGCCATCAGTACTAGCGGGGCTTCCTACGAGCAGTACTTC. It specifies CAISTSGASYEQYF.

This clonotype has more than one count but fewer than ten. The rearrangement uses TRBV29-1 and TRBJ2-7; D not resolved. The CDR3 runs to 14 residues. Between the trimmed V and J ends, which lost 4 bases and 2 bases, there was a span of 15 bases. CDR1 is SQVTM and CDR2 is ANQGSEA in the germline V gene. The CDR3 region is CSVANYAEAYEQYF. Here the CDR3 DNA reads TGCAGCGTTGCCAATTATGCAGAAGCCTACGAGCAGTACTTC.

This clonotype was seen many times. The junction shows a germline mismatch at one end, possibly a read error. This sequence joins TRBV20-1 and TRBJ2-7; tentative D call: TRBD1 (5 bases). Looked up from germline, CDR1 is DFQATT and CDR2 is SNEGSKA (reference sequence). This CDR3 contains 14 residues. The CDR3 nucleotides read TGCAGTGCAGTTGTCGCAGGGTCTTCCTACGGGCAGTACTTC. Translated: CSAVVAGSSYGQYF.

A few counts support this clonotype. V and J are TRBV6-1 and TRBJ1-4, with D maybe TRBD1 (5 bases). The germline CDR1 and CDR2 sequences are MNHNS and SASEGT. The CDR3 sequence is 15 residues long. V was trimmed by 7 bases and J by 4 bases, leaving 16 bases between them. This CDR3 reads CASKLGAGYNEKLFF. DNA for the CDR3: TGTGCCAGCAAATTAGGGGCAGGTTATAATGAAAAACTGTTTTTT.

The chain couples TRBV20-1 to TRBJ1-6; TRBD1 might be the D (5 bases). CDR1 is DFQATT and CDR2 is SNEGSKA in the germline V gene (reference sequence). The CDR3 spans 17 residues. V was clipped by 0 bases and J by 0 bases, with 12 bases between them. The CDR3 spells CSARDKRGSSYNSPLHF. The CDR3 nucleotides are TGCAGTGCTAGAGATAAAAGGGGCAGCTCCTATAATTCACCCCTCCACTTT.

The chain is built from TRBV20-1 and TRBJ2-7, with a weak D call TRBD1 (6 bases). V lost 3 bases and J lost 3, with 9 bases in between. The CDR3 runs to 12 residues. Germline-derived CDR1 and CDR2 are DFQATT and SNEGSKA (reference sequence). This CDR3 is CSASTGFYEQYF. The CDR3 bases are TGCAGTGCTAGCACAGGGTTCTACGAGCAGTACTTC.

This clonotype was seen a handful of times. J is TRBJ2-3 and V is TRBV6-4; 11 bases align to TRBD2. Germline V gene lookup returns CDR1 MRHNA and CDR2 SNTAGT. V was clipped by 3 bases and J by 4 bases; unmatched bases: 0. The CDR3 runs to 14 residues. The CDR3 sequence is CASSELAGADTQYF. The CDR3 bases are TGTGCCAGCAGTGAACTAGCGGGAGCAGATACGCAGTATTTT.

This clonotype was detected many times. The chain carries TRBV20-1 and TRBJ1-6; tentatively, D is TRBD1 (5 bases). Trimming cost V 5 bases and J 7 bases, with 12 bases left between them. The CDR3 extends over 13 amino acids. From germline, CDR1 is DFQATT and CDR2 SNEGSKA (reference sequence). CDR3 bases: TGCAGTGCTGGGGGACTCCGAAATTCACCCCTCCACTTT. It yields the protein CSAGGLRNSPLHF.

The chain couples TRBV10-2 to TRBJ2-7, with a tentative D call TRBD1 (6 bases). V was cut by 3 bases and J by 3 bases, with 15 bases left in between. This CDR3 spans 15 amino acids. Germline V gene lookup returns CDR1 WSHSY and CDR2 SAAADI. The CDR3 sequence is CASSEWETGDYEQYF. In DNA form, the CDR3 reads TGCGCCAGCAGTGAATGGGAGACAGGAGACTACGAGCAGTACTTC.

V usage is TRBV14 and J usage is TRBJ2-7, with D hard to call. V was trimmed by 4 bases and J by 5 bases, leaving 15 bases between them. The CDR3 has 14 amino acids. Germline-derived CDR1 and CDR2 are SGHDN and FVKESK. CDR3 nucleotide sequence: TGTGCCAGCAGCCCCAACTCGTTCCCCGACGAGCAGTACTTC. This gives the protein CASSPNSFPDEQYF.

The rearrangement joins TRBV19 to TRBJ2-2; D gene ambiguous. From germline, CDR1 is LNHDA and CDR2 SQIVND (reference sequence). Between the trimmed V and J ends, which lost 9 bases and 5 bases, there was a span of 19 bases. The CDR3 has 15 amino acids. CDR3 sequence reads: CASSLSAGPTGELFF. CDR3 coding DNA: TGTGCCAGCAGCTTAAGCGCAGGACCGACCGGGGAGCTGTTTTTT.

V is TRBV20-1 and J is TRBJ2-7, with D tentatively TRBD1 (5 bases). The CDR3 covers 14 residues. V was cut by 6 bases and J by 0 bases, with 15 bases left in between. Per germline, CDR1 DFQATT and CDR2 SNEGSKA (reference sequence). In DNA, the CDR3 is TGCAGTGCCCGCCCTGGACACTCCTCCTACGAGCAGTACTTC. Residues: CSARPGHSSYEQYF.

In this sample, this clonotype turned up many times. V usage is TRBV24-1 and J usage is TRBJ2-3; 12 positions match TRBD2. V shed 4 bases and J 2 bases; nucleotides not matched to a gene: 6. Germline CDR1 is KGHDR and CDR2 is SFDVKD. The CDR3 loop spans 17 amino acids. CDR3 protein: CATSDPGLAGLTDTQYF. CDR3 nucleotides: TGTGCCACCAGTGACCCCGGACTAGCGGGGCTCACAGATACGCAGTATTTT.

A few counts support this clonotype. V gene TRBV12-3 or TRBV12-4 combines with J gene TRBJ1-2, with D unresolved. Trimming cost V 3 bases and J 0 bases, with 8 bases left between them. This CDR3 region has 14 residues. The CDR3 loop is CASSFDTTNYGYTF. DNA of the CDR3: TGTGCCAGCAGTTTCGACACCACTAACTATGGCTACACCTTC.

This clonotype was counted only a few times. The chain carries TRBV27 and TRBJ2-1, with 9 bases that match TRBD1. The CDR3 spans 15 residues. From germline, CDR1 is MNHEY and CDR2 SMNVEV (reference sequence). V trimming: 5 bases; J trimming: 8 bases; junction bases outside the gene matches: 10. The CDR3 reads CASSITGTGSHEQFF. The CDR3 region has the DNA TGTGCCAGCAGTATCACCGGGACAGGGTCCCATGAGCAGTTCTTC.

Concerning this clonotype: Because it lacks the conserved phenylalanine or tryptophan at the end, this CDR3 is likely a read error. V usage is TRBV15 and J usage is TRBJ1-5; no reliable D call. Germline-derived CDR1 and CDR2 are LNHNV and YYDKDF (reference sequence). The CDR3 extends over 12 amino acids. Deletions cut 3 bases from V and 5 bases from J, with 5 bases between. CDR3 region: CATSRAYQPQHI. CDR3 DNA sequence: TGTGCCACCAGCAGGGCATATCAGCCCCAGCATATT.

The rearrangement uses TRBV29-1 and TRBJ1-2, with D perhaps matching TRBD1 (6 bases). From germline, CDR1 is SQVTM and CDR2 ANQGSEA. The CDR3 totals 13 residues. V dropped 5 bases and J dropped 5 bases, with 15 bases sitting between them. The CDR3 DNA reads as TGCAGCGTTCCCACGGGGGCGCGATATGGCTACACCTTC. Residues: CSVPTGARYGYTF.

This clonotype was recorded a few times. The rearrangement links TRBV2 to TRBJ1-2, with TRBD1 matching over 7 bases. Germline V gene lookup returns CDR1 SNHLY and CDR2 FYNNEI. CDR3 length equals 15 residues. V was clipped by 5 bases and J by 1 base; unmatched bases: 7. This CDR3 reads CASSTEGGINYGYTF. The CDR3 nucleotides are TGTGCCAGCAGTACCGAAGGGGGCATTAACTATGGCTACACCTTC.

This clonotype showed up just once. The chain joins TRBV20-1 to TRBJ2-7, with a weak D call TRBD2 (6 bases). From germline, CDR1 is DFQATT and CDR2 SNEGSKA (reference sequence). The V end was cut by 1 base, the J end by 3 bases, with 10 bases between. The CDR3 has 13 amino acids. The CDR3 region is CSARGPGDYEQYF. The CDR3 bases are TGCAGTGCTAGAGGTCCGGGGGACTACGAGCAGTACTTC.

This clonotype was observed many times. The genes are TRBV25-1 and TRBJ2-4; tentatively, D is TRBD1 (6 bases). V lost 6 bases and J 0 bases, leaving 15 bases between the germline ends. The CDR3 covers 16 residues. Per germline, CDR1 MGHDK and CDR2 SYGVNS. For the CDR3, the DNA is TGTGCCAGCAGCAAAGGGGGAACACTAGCCAAAAACATTCAGTACTTC. Its protein product is CASSKGGTLAKNIQYF.

V is TRBV2 and J is TRBJ2-7; TRBD1 aligns across 7 bases. The trim removed 6 bases at V and 3 bases at J, leaving 8 bases unmatched. CDR1 SNHLY and CDR2 FYNNEI come from the germline V gene. The CDR3 totals 14 residues. The CDR3 DNA reads as TGTGCCAGCAGCTTGAGGGACAGATACTACGAGCAGTACTTC. Amino acids: CASSLRDRYYEQYF.

The CDR3 nucleotides are TGTGCCAGCAGTCCAGGGGGCGCTGGGGCCAACGTCCTGACTTTC. Protein: CASSPGGAGANVLTF. V and J are TRBV2 and TRBJ2-6; 8 bases align to TRBD1. Germline CDR1 reads SNHLY; CDR2 reads FYNNEI. There are 15 residues in the CDR3. The ends lost 5 bases at V and 2 bases at J; junction bases unmatched: 2.

J is TRBJ2-5 and V is TRBV20-1, with D possibly called TRBD1 or TRBD2 (6 bases each). This CDR3 has 14 amino acids. Germline CDR1 reads DFQATT; CDR2 reads SNEGSKA (reference sequence). Trimming shortened V by 2 bases and J by 5 bases, and 15 bases separated the two germline ends. For the CDR3, the DNA is TGCAGTGCTAGAAGGAGGGCAGGGGTGGAGACCCAGTACTTC. Its translation: CSARRRAGVETQYF.

In the case of this clonotype: An end of the junction differs from the germline gene, which may be a read error. The rearrangement uses TRBV7-6 and TRBJ2-5; the match to TRBD2 covers 9 bases. Germline CDR1 SGHVS, CDR2 FNYEAQ. The CDR3 contains 16 residues. In nucleotides, the CDR3 is TGTGCCAGCAGCTTAGGAGGCGGGGGGGCCAGGGAGACCCCGTACTTC. It codes for CASSLGGGGARETPYF. The full variable domain, rest sourced from reference TRBV7-6 and TRBJ2-5, is GAGVSQSPRYKVTKRGQDVALRCDPISGHVSLYWYRQALGQGPEFLTYFNYEAQQDKSGLPNDRFSAERPEGSISTLTIQRTEQRDSAMYRCASSLGGGGARETPYFGPGTRLLVL.